The clone carrying this T cell receptor beta chain showed up just once. The data originate from a study of blood T cell repertoires in COVID-19. Only in-frame clones appear in the TCRdb table, and some are missing; sequencing was by immunoSEQ multiplex PCR. The sample shows more than 150,000 clones, roughly 92% of them seen only once. While infection was still active, Seattle patients were enrolled and then followed longitudinally. The sample was peripheral blood. The receptor's source is a man in his thirties or forties with COVID-19, enrolled during active disease.

The CDR3 reads CAWASQTGHQPQHF. The CDR3 DNA sequence: TGTGCCTGGGCCTCCCAGACAGGGCATCAGCCCCAGCATTTT. This chain joins TRBV30 and TRBJ1-5; 7 bases map to TRBD1. Germline trimming cut 5 bases from V and 5 bases from J; bases unmatched to any gene: 9. Germline CDR1 GTSNPN, CDR2 SVGIG (reference sequence). The CDR3 runs to 14 residues.